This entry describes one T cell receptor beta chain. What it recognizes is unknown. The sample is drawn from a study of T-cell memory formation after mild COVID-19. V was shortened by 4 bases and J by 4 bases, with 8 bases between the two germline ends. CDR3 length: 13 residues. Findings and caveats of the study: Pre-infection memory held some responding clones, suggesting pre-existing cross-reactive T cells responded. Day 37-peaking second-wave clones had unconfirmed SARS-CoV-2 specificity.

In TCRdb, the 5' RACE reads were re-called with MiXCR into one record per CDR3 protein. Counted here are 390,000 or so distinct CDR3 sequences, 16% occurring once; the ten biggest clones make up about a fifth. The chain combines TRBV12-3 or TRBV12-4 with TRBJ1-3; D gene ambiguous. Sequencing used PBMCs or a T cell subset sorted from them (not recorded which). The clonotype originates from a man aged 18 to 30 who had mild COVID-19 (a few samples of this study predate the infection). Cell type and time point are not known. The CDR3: CASSWTFGNTIYF. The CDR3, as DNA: TGTGCCAGCAGTTGGACCTTCGGAAACACCATATATTTT.